The next 21 T cell receptor beta chains were all read from a single sample in a study of blood T cell repertoires in COVID-19. The assay was immunoSEQ multiplex PCR, and TCRdb's table has in-frame clones only and misses some. This sample has 150,000 or so clones, with 85% to 90% found just once. The sequencing input was peripheral blood. These receptors were obtained from a woman aged 70 to 79 with COVID-19, enrolled during active disease.

This rearrangement joins TRBV18 to TRBJ1-1; unclear D gene. Trimming pared 5 bases from V and 0 bases from J, leaving 10 bases between. This CDR3 region has 14 residues. From germline, CDR1 is KGHSH and CDR2 LQKENI. The CDR3 spells CASSGLNMNTEAFF. The CDR3 nucleotides read TGTGCCAGCTCAGGACTTAATATGAACACTGAAGCTTTCTTT. Using reference TRBV18 and TRBJ1-1 for the parts outside the CDR3, the full variable domain is NAGVMQNPRHLVRRRGQEARLRCSPMKGHSHVYWYRQLPEEGLKFMVYLQKENIIDESGMPKERFSAEFPKEGPSILRIQQVVRGDSAAYFCASSGLNMNTEAFFGQGTRLTVV.

The chain carries TRBV6-6 and TRBJ1-2; D not resolved. The length of the CDR3 is 13 residues. V was trimmed by 8 bases and J by 2 bases, leaving 12 bases between them. In germline, CDR1 is MNHNY, CDR2 SVGAGI (reference sequence). The CDR3 DNA reads as TGTGCCAGCGAGGGAGGGTTCAACTATGGCTACACCTTC. Translated: CASEGGFNYGYTF.

This clone appeared a single time. This chain connects TRBV11-1 to TRBJ1-1; weak D call: TRBD1 (6 bases). Per the germline V gene, CDR1 is SGHAT and CDR2 is FQDESV (reference sequence). The V and J ends lost 2 bases and 0 bases respectively, with 13 bases between them. The CDR3 length is 16 residues. The CDR3 coding sequence is TGTGCCAGCAGCTTATCAAGGACAGCCCTGAACACTGAAGCTTTCTTT. Residues: CASSLSRTALNTEAFF. Drawing the rest from reference TRBV11-1 and TRBJ1-1, the complete variable domain is EAEVAQSPRYKITEKSQAVAFWCDPISGHATLYWYRQILGQGPELLVQFQDESVVDDSQLPKDRFSAERLKGVDSTLKIQPAELGDSAMYLCASSLSRTALNTEAFFGQGTRLTVV.

V usage is TRBV30 and J usage is TRBJ1-6; 7 bases match TRBD1. Germline values: CDR1 GTSNPN, CDR2 SVGIG (reference sequence). The V segment lost 4 bases and the J segment 0 bases; nucleotides outside the gene matches: 12. The CDR3 consists of 18 residues. DNA of the CDR3: TGTGCCTGGACAAGTTGGACAGGTGATAGCTCCTATAATTCACCCCTCCACTTT. Residues: CAWTSWTGDSSYNSPLHF.

This clone has a single count. The rearrangement links TRBV7-2 to TRBJ2-7; D may be TRBD2 (6 bases). The ends were cut back, 5 bases at V and 4 bases at J, with 18 bases in the middle. CDR1 and CDR2 (germline): SGHTA, FQGNSA. CDR3 length equals 15 residues. As DNA, the CDR3 is TGTGCCAGCAGCACTATCCTGACTAGATTATACGAGCAGTACTTC. This encodes CASSTILTRLYEQYF. The whole variable domain, filled in from reference TRBV7-2 and TRBJ2-7, reads GAGVSQSPSNKVTEKGKDVELRCDPISGHTALYWYRQSLGQGLEFLIYFQGNSAPDKSGLPSDRFSAERTGGSVSTLTIQRTQQEDSAVYLCASSTILTRLYEQYFGPGTRLTVT.

The genes are TRBV19 and TRBJ2-1; 7 bases fit TRBD1. The germline gives CDR1 LNHDA, CDR2 SQIVND (reference sequence). CDR3 length: 16 residues. V lost 4 bases to trimming and J lost 1 base; unmatched junction nucleotides: 7. CDR3 DNA: TGTGCCAGTAGTACGCAGGGGGATAAGTCCTACAATGAGCAGTTCTTC. The encoded protein is CASSTQGDKSYNEQFF.

This clone has a single count. The chain has TRBV29-1 and TRBJ2-1, with 8 bases lining up with TRBD1. The CDR3 is 17 residues long. V lost 2 bases, J lost 4 bases, and 13 bases stayed unmatched. The germline gives CDR1 SQVTM, CDR2 ANQGSEA. In nucleotides, the CDR3 is TGCAGCGTTGAACGACCCCAGGGGGCTAGGTTATACAATGAGCAGTTCTTC. Protein: CSVERPQGARLYNEQFF.

The chain recombines TRBV10-3 with TRBJ1-6; maybe TRBD1 (5 bases). Germline V lookup: CDR1 ENHRY, CDR2 SYGVKD. Trimming took 10 bases from V and 7 from J, leaving 11 bases between them. This CDR3 has 12 amino acids. CDR3 bases: TGTGCCACGGCAGGGCTGAATTCACCCCTCCACTTT. It codes for CATAGLNSPLHF.

The rearrangement links TRBV5-1 to TRBJ2-4; D is undetermined. The CDR3 loop spans 14 amino acids. CDR1 is SGHRS, CDR2 YFSETQ, per germline. Between the trimmed V and J ends, which lost 0 bases and 8 bases, there was a span of 12 bases. The CDR3 DNA follows: TGCGCCAGCAGCTTGGGATTCCCAGTGTACATTCAGTACTTC. Its protein is CASSLGFPVYIQYF.

The CDR3 region has the DNA TGTGCCAGTAGTAAGACTAGCGGGATCTACAATGAGCAGTTCTTC. Its translation: CASSKTSGIYNEQFF. The chain links TRBV19 to TRBJ2-1; 11 bases fit TRBD2. Germline V gives CDR1 LNHDA, CDR2 SQIVND (reference sequence). The CDR3 length is 15 residues. The ends lost 4 bases at V and 3 bases at J; junction bases unmatched: 2.

The chain links TRBV7-6 to TRBJ1-6, with a weak D call TRBD1 (6 bases). V lost 8 bases and J lost 6, with 14 bases in between. CDR1 is SGHVS and CDR2 is FNYEAQ in the germline V gene. The CDR3 runs 14 residues. CDR3 region: CASGGPRSNSPLHF. The CDR3 DNA follows: TGTGCCAGCGGGGGCCCACGTTCTAATTCACCCCTCCACTTT. The full variable domain, its missing parts supplied by reference TRBV7-6 and TRBJ1-6, is GAGVSQSPRYKVTKRGQDVALRCDPISGHVSLYWYRQALGQGPEFLTYFNYEAQQDKSGLPNDRFSAERPEGSISTLTIQRTEQRDSAMYRCASGGPRSNSPLHFGNGTRLTVT.

In DNA form, the CDR3 reads TGTGCCAGCAGCAAACTGGCCAGGGGCTACGAGCAGTACTTC. Translation: CASSKLARGYEQYF. V usage is TRBV21-1 and J usage is TRBJ2-7; the table calls TRBD1, which could not be checked here. TRBV21-1 is flagged as a pseudogene. This CDR3 has 14 amino acids.

The rearrangement uses TRBV3-1 (or the pseudogene TRBV3-2) and TRBJ1-4, with a tentative D call TRBD1 (6 bases). V gave up 4 bases and J gave up 6 bases, with 15 bases separating them. Germline CDR1 LGHDT, CDR2 YNNKEL (reference sequence). This CDR3 spans 15 amino acids. CDR3 coding DNA: TGTGCCAGCAGCCCCCCTGGACAGAAACATGAAAAACTGTTTTTT. Its translation: CASSPPGQKHEKLFF.

The chain uses TRBV3-1 (or the pseudogene TRBV3-2) and TRBJ1-2; D gene uncertain. Germline V gives CDR1 LGHDT, CDR2 YNNKEL (reference sequence). The CDR3 extends over 16 amino acids. V was trimmed by 4 bases and J by 4 bases, leaving 19 bases between them. CDR3 sequence (DNA): TGTGCCAGCAGCCTGGGCGGGGAGCGCCTGGGCTATGGCTACACCTTC. This codes for CASSLGGERLGYGYTF.

The V and J genes are TRBV7-2 and TRBJ2-7; the D gene is possibly TRBD2 (5 bases). The CDR3 spans 14 residues. Trimming removed 1 base at V and 5 bases at J, with 12 bases between. The germline CDR1 and CDR2 sequences are SGHTA and FQGNSA. DNA for the CDR3: TGTGCCAGCAGCTTAGTTCCGGGGTATAACGAGCAGTACTTC. This codes for CASSLVPGYNEQYF.

The chain links TRBV5-1 to TRBJ2-3; a weak D match, TRBD1 (6 bases). Germline CDR1 reads SGHRS; CDR2 reads YFSETQ. This CDR3 is 15 amino acids long. The V end lost 0 bases, the J end lost 1 base, and 9 bases lay between the germline ends. Written as DNA, the CDR3 is TGCGCCAGCAGCTTGGAGTACAGGGGCACAGATACGCAGTATTTT. The encoded protein is CASSLEYRGTDTQYF. The full variable domain, completed using reference TRBV5-1 and TRBJ2-3, is KAGVTQTPRYLIKTRGQQVTLSCSPISGHRSVSWYQQTPGQGLQFLFEYFSETQRNKGNFPGRFSGRQFSNSRSEMNVSTLELGDSALYLCASSLEYRGTDTQYFGPGTRLTVL.

V usage is TRBV18 and J usage is TRBJ2-1; 9 bases fit TRBD1. The CDR3 contains 14 residues. J gave up 8 bases and V 3 bases, and 5 bases lay outside the gene matches. The germline gives CDR1 KGHSH, CDR2 LQKENI. CDR3 loop: CASSPGTGFDEQFF. CDR3 DNA sequence: TGTGCCAGCTCACCCGGGACAGGGTTCGATGAGCAGTTCTTC.

This rearrangement joins TRBV28 to TRBJ1-4; weak D call: TRBD1 (6 bases). The V gene's germline CDR1 is MDHEN and CDR2 SYDVKM. This CDR3 has 15 amino acids. Trimming cost V 4 bases and J 0 bases, with 9 bases left between them. The CDR3, as DNA: TGTGCCAGCAGTTCCCGGACAGCAACTAATGAAAAACTGTTTTTT. Residues: CASSSRTATNEKLFF.

On this clone: Mismatch with germline at one junction end may stem from a read error. V gene TRBV7-7 combines with J gene TRBJ2-1; 11 bases map to TRBD2. This CDR3 region has 15 residues. Germline CDR1 and CDR2: SSHAT and FNYEAQ (reference sequence). This CDR3 is CASSLAGGPYNEQFF. In DNA form, the CDR3 reads TGTGCTAGCAGTTTAGCGGGGGGGCCGTACAATGAGCAGTTCTTC.

V is TRBV18 and J is TRBJ1-4; TRBD1 might be the D (6 bases). Germline V gene data show CDR1 as KGHSH and CDR2 as LQKENI. Trimming took 3 bases from V and 3 from J, leaving 14 bases between them. This CDR3 region has 16 residues. CDR3: CASSPSTGKPNEKLFF. CDR3 DNA sequence: TGTGCCAGCTCACCCAGCACAGGGAAACCTAATGAAAAACTGTTTTTT.

The gene calls are TRBV2 and TRBJ1-1; possible D gene TRBD1, 6 bases. The CDR3 has 16 residues. Germline CDR1 SNHLY, CDR2 FYNNEI. The ends were cut back, 7 bases at V and 4 bases at J, with 22 bases in the middle. CDR3 in amino acids: CASNRRGTNDGTEAFF. The CDR3 DNA follows: TGTGCCAGCAACAGAAGGGGGACAAACGATGGCACTGAAGCTTTCTTT.